This T cell receptor (beta chain) is drawn from a study of blood T cell repertoires in COVID-19. Study details: Samples representing acute and convalescent COVID-19 were sourced from the United States, Italy and Spain. Nucleic acid was either cDNA or gDNA, and it came from T cells, B-cell-depleted T cells, or PBMCs.

In the authors' methods: By means of reference gene primer amplification, nucleated cell counts were estimated. Only in-frame clones appear in the TCRdb table, and some are missing; sequencing was by immunoSEQ multiplex PCR. Clone size and V and J calls were adopted from that table, with D and trimming inferred from the DNA. The sample includes 200,000 or so clones, about 90% of them seen just once. Cohorts were based on clinical histories the participants reported. CDR3 length: 16 residues. The germline V gene encodes CDR1 SQVTM and CDR2 ANQGSEA. The trim removed 2 bases at V and 5 bases at J, leaving 11 bases unmatched.

The rearrangement joins TRBV29-1 to TRBJ2-5; 10 bases match TRBD1. What was sequenced was PBMCs or T cells enriched from blood (not recorded which). This receptor was taken from a woman aged 30 to 39 who had been exposed to COVID-19. CDR3 sequence: CSVEPEGTGEVETQYF. Here the CDR3 DNA reads TGCAGCGTTGAACCCGAGGGGACAGGGGAAGTGGAGACCCAGTACTTC.